This TCR beta chain was recorded in a study of radiation and T cells in renal cell carcinoma. Measured with immunoSEQ multiplex PCR; TCRdb has only the in-frame clones, and not every one. The sample carries about 86,000 clones, 85% recorded once. The time point is: blood 4 weeks post-SBRT, at nephrectomy. Treatment meaning: 15 Gy SBRT to primary tumor, nephrectomy 4 weeks later. Nephrectomy followed 15 Gy stereotactic body radiation by 4 weeks. The TCR comes from a man aged 45-65 years with renal cell carcinoma. Sequencing was performed on blood, taken from a patient whose treatment included radiotherapy and nephrectomy.

The chain's CDR3 is CASSLALGETNEKLFF. In nucleotides, the CDR3 is TGTGCCAGCAGCTTAGCGTTGGGGGAGACTAATGAAAAACTGTTTTTT. V gene TRBV7-9 combines with J gene TRBJ1-4, with a tentative D call TRBD1 (5 bases). The CDR3 covers 16 residues. CDR1 SEHNR and CDR2 FQNEAQ come from the germline V gene (reference sequence). Trimming left V 0 bases short and J 2 bases short, with 10 bases between.